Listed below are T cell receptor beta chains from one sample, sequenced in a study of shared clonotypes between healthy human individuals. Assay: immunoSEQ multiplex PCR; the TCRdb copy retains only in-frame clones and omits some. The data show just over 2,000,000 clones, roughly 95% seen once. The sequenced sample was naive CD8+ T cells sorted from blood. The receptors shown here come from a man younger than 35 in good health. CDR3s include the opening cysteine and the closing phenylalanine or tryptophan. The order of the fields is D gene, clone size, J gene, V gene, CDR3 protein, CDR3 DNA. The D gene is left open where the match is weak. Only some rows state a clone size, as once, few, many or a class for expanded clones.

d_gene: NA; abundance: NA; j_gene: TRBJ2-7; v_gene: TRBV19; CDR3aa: CASSMLGRNEQYF; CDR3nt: TGTGCCAGTAGTATGCTCGGCAGGAACGAGCAGTACTTC
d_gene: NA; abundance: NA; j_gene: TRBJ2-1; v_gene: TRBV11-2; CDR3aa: CASSSTGSSYNEQFF; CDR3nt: TGTGCCAGCAGCTCCACAGGGAGCTCCTACAATGAGCAGTTCTTC
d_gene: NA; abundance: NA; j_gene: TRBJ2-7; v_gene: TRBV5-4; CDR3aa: CASSFKGGAVYEQYF; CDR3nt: TGTGCCAGCAGCTTTAAAGGGGGGGCGGTCTACGAGCAGTACTTC
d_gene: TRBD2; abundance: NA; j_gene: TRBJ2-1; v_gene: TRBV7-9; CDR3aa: CASSIPPGLAGNLGHEQFF; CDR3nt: TGTGCCAGCAGTATACCTCCGGGACTAGCGGGCAATTTGGGACATGAGCAGTTCTTC
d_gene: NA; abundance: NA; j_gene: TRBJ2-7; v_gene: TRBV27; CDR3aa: CASSLTGAKYEQYF; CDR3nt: TGTGCCAGCAGCTTGACGGGGGCAAAATACGAGCAGTACTTC
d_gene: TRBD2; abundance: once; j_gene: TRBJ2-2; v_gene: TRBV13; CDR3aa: CASSLGPRLAGPPGAGELFF; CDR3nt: TGTGCCAGCAGCTTAGGCCCCAGGCTAGCGGGACCCCCTGGGGCCGGGGAGCTGTTTTTT
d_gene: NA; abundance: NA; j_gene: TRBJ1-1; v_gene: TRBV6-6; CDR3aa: CASSKYLNTFDTEAFF; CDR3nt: TGTGCCAGCAGTAAGTACCTAAACACCTTCGACACTGAAGCTTTCTTT
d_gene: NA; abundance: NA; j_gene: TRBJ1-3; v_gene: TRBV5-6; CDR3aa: CASSLAGGNTIYF; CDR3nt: TGTGCCAGCAGCTTGGCTGGCGGAAACACCATATATTTT
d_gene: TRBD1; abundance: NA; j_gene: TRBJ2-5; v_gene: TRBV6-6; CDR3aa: CASSLTGVRETQYF; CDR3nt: TGTGCCAGCAGTCTGACAGGGGTTCGGGAGACCCAGTACTTC
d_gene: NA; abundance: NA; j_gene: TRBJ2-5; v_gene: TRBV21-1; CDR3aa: CASSKEGGSETQYF; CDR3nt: TGTGCCAGCAGCAAAGAGGGCGGTTCAGAGACCCAGTACTTC
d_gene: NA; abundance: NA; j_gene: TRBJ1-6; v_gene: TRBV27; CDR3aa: CASGGLRSPLHF; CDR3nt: TGTGCCAGCGGTGGGTTGCGTTCACCCCTCCACTTT
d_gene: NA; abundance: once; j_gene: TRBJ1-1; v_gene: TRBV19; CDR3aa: CASNPRGNTEAFF; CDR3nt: TGTGCCAGTAACCCCAGGGGGAACACTGAAGCTTTCTTT
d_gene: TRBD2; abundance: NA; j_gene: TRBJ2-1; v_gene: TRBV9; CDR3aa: CASSLTSGGSYNEQFF; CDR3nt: TGTGCCAGCAGCTTGACTAGCGGGGGCTCCTACAATGAGCAGTTCTTC
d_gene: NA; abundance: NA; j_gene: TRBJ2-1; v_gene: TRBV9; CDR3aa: CASSPPVSSYNEQFF; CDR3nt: TGTGCCAGCAGCCCGCCCGTTAGCTCCTACAATGAGCAGTTCTTC
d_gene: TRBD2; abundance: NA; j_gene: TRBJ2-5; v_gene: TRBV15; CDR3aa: CATSRGREGEETQYF; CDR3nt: TGTGCCACCAGCAGAGGGCGGGAGGGCGAAGAGACCCAGTACTTC
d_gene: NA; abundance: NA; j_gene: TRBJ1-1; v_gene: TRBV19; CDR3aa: CASSLGVGTEAFF; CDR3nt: TGTGCCAGTAGCCTTGGCGTGGGGACTGAAGCTTTCTTT
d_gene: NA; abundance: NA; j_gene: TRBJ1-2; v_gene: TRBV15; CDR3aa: CATRSRGVSGYTF; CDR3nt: TGTGCCACCCGATCCCGCGGAGTAAGTGGCTACACCTTC
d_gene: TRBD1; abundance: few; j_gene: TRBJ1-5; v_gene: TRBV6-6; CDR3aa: CASRDRGGQPQHF; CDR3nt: TGTGCCAGCAGGGACAGGGGAGGACAGCCCCAGCATTTT
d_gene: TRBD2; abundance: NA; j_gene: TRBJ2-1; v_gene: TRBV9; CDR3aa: CASSVGASGNNEQFF; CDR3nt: TGTGCCAGCAGCGTAGGAGCTAGCGGAAACAATGAGCAGTTCTTC
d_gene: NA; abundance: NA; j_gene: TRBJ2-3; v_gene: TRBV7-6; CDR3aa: CASSSGPLGPDTQYF; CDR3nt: TGTGCCAGCAGCTCGGGGCCTTTGGGCCCAGATACGCAGTATTTT
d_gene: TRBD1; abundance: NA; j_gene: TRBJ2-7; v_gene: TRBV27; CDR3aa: CASSLLVQGAYEQYF; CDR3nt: TGTGCCAGCAGTTTATTGGTCCAGGGGGCTTACGAGCAGTACTTC
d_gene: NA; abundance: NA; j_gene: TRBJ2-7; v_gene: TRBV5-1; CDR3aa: CASSGRGYLYEQYF; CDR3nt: TGCGCCAGCAGCGGCAGGGGCTATCTCTACGAGCAGTACTTC
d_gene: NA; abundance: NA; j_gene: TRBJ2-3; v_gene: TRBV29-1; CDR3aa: CSVVGGEGTDTQYF; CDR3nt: TGCAGCGTTGTTGGGGGAGAAGGCACAGATACGCAGTATTTT
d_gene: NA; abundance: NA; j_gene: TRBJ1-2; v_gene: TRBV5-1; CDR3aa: CASSSEANYGYTF; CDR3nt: TGCGCCAGCAGCTCTGAAGCTAACTATGGCTACACCTTC
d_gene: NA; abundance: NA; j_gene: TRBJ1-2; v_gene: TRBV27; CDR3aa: CASSSPSDGANYGYTF; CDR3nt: TGTGCCAGCAGTTCCCCCTCCGACGGAGCTAACTATGGCTACACCTTC
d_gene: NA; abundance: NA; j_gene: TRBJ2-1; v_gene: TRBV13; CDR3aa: CASSHRTFDNEQFF; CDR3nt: TGTGCCAGCAGCCATCGGACTTTTGACAATGAGCAGTTCTTC